The T cell receptor (beta chain) under discussion was sequenced for a study of long-term antiretroviral therapy in people with HIV. Study background: The 2015 recommendation for immediate ART came about a decade after the earliest samples.

Researchers report immunoSEQ v3.0 was run at survey level. For each individual sample, sequencing targeted roughly 40,000-55,000 T-cell genomes. Sequencing was performed with immunoSEQ multiplex PCR; in TCRdb, only in-frame clones are kept and a portion is missing. Of 29,000 or so clones detected, 93% appear once; the ten largest clones hold 5.5% to 7%. Turning to this clone: What it binds is unknown.

None of the participants with HIV were treated outside the United States. With 5 bases removed from V and 4 bases from J, the gap between germline ends came to 15 bases. CDR1 is LGHNA and CDR2 is YSLEER in the germline V gene. The CDR3 extends over 15 amino acids. Regarding the study as a whole: Pre-ART expanded clones dominated the repertoire at every time point.

The sample in question was unsorted PBMCs, obtained around 6.3 years after starting antiretroviral therapy. The clonotype was recovered from a woman aged 40 to 50 with HIV. This rearrangement joins TRBV4-3 to TRBJ1-3; D is possibly TRBD1 (6 bases). The CDR3 here is CASSGMGARGNTIYF. DNA of the CDR3: TGCGCCAGCAGCGGCATGGGGGCTCGCGGAAACACCATATATTTT.